This T cell receptor (beta chain) is drawn from a study of post-analysis software for immune sequencing data. Tagging with unique molecular identifiers was a feature of the TCR beta cDNA libraries. Each CDR3 protein is one row after TCRdb ran MiXCR on the PCR reads. The repertoire has 740,000 or so distinct CDR3 sequences, under 70% of them found once; the top ten carry under 6%. This clonotype was seen a few times. Its antigen is undetermined. Whole-study findings and limits: Samples from one preparation batch, clustered by F measure, grouped strongly together. TRBV5-6, TRBV5-1 and TRBV20-1 belonged to a set of about five TRBV segments that were more frequent in patients than controls.

CDR1 is SGHDN and CDR2 is FVKESK in the germline V gene. CDR3 length: 15 residues. The V segment lost 4 bases and the J segment 10 bases; nucleotides outside the gene matches: 13. The source of this sequence is a girl aged 10 to 17 with multiple sclerosis. Sequenced material: blood. The V gene is TRBV14, the J gene TRBJ2-4, with TRBD2 matching 7 bases. The chain's CDR3 is CASSLIPGGVEIQYF. CDR3 bases: TGTGCCAGCAGCCTCATCCCGGGGGGAGTCGAGATTCAGTACTTC.